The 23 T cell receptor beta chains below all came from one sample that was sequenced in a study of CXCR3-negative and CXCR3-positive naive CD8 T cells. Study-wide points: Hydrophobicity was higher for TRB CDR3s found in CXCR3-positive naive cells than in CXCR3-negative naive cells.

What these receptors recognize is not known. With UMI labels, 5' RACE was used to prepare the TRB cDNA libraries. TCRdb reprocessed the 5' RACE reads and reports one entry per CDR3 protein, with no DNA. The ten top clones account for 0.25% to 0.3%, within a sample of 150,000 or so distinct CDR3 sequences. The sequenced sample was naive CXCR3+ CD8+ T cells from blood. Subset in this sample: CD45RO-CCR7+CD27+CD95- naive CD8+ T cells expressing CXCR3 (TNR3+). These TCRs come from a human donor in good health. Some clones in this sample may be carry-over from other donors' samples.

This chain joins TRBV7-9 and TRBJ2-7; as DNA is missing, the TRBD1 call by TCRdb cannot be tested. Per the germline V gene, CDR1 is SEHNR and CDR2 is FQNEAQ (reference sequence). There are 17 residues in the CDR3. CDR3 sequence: CASSPISVRQVTYEQYF.

This CDR3 reads CASRRRTGVWDEQYF. The chain couples TRBV7-2 to TRBJ2-7; absent DNA, TCRdb's TRBD1 call cannot be checked. In germline, CDR1 is SGHTA, CDR2 FQGNSA. The CDR3 has 15 residues.

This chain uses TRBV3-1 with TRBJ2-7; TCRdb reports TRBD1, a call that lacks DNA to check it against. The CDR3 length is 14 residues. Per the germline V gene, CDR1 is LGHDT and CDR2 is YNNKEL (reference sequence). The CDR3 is CASTPGIVAYEQYF.

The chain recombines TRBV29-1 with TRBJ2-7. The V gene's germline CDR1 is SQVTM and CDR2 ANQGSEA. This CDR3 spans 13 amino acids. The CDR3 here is CSVEEVNKYEQYF.

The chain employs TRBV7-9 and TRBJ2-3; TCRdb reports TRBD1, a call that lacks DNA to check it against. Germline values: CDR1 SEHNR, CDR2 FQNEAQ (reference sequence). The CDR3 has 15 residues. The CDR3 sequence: CASSAAVGAADTQYF.

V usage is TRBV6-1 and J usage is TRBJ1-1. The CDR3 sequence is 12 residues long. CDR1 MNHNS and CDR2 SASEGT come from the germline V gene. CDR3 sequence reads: CASTGPYTEAFF.

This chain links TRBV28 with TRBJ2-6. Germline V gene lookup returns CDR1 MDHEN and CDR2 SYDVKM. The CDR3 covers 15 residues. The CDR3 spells CASIDRISGANVLTF. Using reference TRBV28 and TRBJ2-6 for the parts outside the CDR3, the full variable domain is DVKVTQSSRYLVKRTGEKVFLECVQDMDHENMFWYRQDPGLGLRLIYFSYDVKMKEKGDIPEGYSVSREKKERFSLILESASTNQTSMYLCASIDRISGANVLTFGAGSRLTVL.

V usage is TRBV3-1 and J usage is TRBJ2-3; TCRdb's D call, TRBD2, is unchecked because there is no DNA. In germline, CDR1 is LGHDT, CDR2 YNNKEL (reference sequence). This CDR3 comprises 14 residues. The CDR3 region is CASSLAGVTDTQYF.

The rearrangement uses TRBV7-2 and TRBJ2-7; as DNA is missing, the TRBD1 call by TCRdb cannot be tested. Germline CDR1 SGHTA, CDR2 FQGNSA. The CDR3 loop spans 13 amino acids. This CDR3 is CASSLGGGSEQYF.

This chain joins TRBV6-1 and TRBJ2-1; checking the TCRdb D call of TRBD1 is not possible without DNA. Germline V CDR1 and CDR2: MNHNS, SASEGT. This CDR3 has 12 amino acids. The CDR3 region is CASSPGWHEQFF.

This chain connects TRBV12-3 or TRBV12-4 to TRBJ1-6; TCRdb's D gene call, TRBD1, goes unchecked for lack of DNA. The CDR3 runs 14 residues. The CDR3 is CASSLPTGGSPLHF.

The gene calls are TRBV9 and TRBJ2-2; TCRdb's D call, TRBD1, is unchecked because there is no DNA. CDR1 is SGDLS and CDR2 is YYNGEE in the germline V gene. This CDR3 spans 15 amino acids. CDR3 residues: CASSSWTGNTGELFF.

The CDR3 reads CASSDSGANVLTF. V usage is TRBV9 and J usage is TRBJ2-6. This CDR3 spans 13 amino acids. Germline V gene sequence: CDR1 SGDLS, CDR2 YYNGEE.

The CDR3 loop reads CASSLTTGYTDTQYF. The V call is TRBV7-8, the J call TRBJ2-3; TCRdb selects TRBD1, and the lack of DNA leaves this call unchecked. This CDR3 has 15 amino acids. Germline values: CDR1 SGHVS, CDR2 FQNEAQ. Full variable domain (outside the CDR3, taken from reference TRBV7-8 and TRBJ2-3): GAGVSQSPRYKVAKRGQDVALRCDPISGHVSLFWYQQALGQGPEFLTYFQNEAQLDKSGLPSDRFFAERPEGSVSTLKIQRTQQEDSAVYLCASSLTTGYTDTQYFGPGTRLTVL.

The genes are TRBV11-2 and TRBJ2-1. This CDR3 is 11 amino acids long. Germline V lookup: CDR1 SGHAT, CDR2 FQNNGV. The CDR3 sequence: CASSVGLEQFF.

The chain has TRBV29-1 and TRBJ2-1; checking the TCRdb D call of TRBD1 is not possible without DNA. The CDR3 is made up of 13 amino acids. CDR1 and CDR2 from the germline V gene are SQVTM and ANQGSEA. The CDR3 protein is CSVEGGRETGEFF.

CDR3 amino acids: CASSFGTGNTEAFF. The chain joins TRBV5-6 to TRBJ1-1; TCRdb's assignment of TRBD1 cannot be checked, as there is no DNA. The CDR3 has 14 amino acids. Germline CDR1 and CDR2: SGHDT and YYEEEE.

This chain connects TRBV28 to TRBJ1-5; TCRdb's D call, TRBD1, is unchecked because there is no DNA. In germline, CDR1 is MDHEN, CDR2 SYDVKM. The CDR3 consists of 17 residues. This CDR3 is CASSRTAGQGSDQPQHF.

The CDR3: CASSPFPGYYEQYF. This rearrangement joins TRBV12-3 or TRBV12-4 to TRBJ2-7; TCRdb gives TRBD1 as the D gene, but with no DNA this cannot be confirmed. The CDR3 totals 14 residues.

The CDR3 is CSVGRGDTYEQYF. This chain uses TRBV29-1 with TRBJ2-7; checking the TCRdb D call of TRBD1 is not possible without DNA. CDR3 size: 13 residues. Germline loops: CDR1 SQVTM, CDR2 ANQGSEA.

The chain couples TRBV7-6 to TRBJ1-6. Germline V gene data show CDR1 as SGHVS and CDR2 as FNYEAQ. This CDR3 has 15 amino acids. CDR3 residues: CASSLRSEPDSPLHF.

The CDR3 sequence is CASSVTPGQGAYEQYF. The chain recombines TRBV9 with TRBJ2-7; checking the TCRdb D call of TRBD1 is not possible without DNA. This CDR3 region has 16 residues. Germline V gene data show CDR1 as SGDLS and CDR2 as YYNGEE.

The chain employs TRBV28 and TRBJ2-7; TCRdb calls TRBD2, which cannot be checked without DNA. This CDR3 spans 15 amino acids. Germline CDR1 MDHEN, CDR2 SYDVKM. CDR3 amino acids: CASSPLAGDAYEQYF.